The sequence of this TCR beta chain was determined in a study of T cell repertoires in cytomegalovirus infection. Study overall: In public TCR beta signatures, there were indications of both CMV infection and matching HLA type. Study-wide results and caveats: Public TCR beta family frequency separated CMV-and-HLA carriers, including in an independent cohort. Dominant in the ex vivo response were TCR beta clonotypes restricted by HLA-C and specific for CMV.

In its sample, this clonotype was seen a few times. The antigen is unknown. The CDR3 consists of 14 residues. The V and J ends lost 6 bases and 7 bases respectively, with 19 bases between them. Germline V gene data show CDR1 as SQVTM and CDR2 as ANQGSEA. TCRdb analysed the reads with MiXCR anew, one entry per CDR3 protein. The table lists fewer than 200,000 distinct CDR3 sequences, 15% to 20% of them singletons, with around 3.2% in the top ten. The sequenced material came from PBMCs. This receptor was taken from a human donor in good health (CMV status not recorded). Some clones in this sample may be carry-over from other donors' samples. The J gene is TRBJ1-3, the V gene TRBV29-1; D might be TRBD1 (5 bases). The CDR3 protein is CSVGLGQVGNTIYF. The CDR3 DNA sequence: TGCAGCGTCGGACTAGGACAAGTGGGGAACACCATATATTTT.